The 31 T cell receptor beta chains given below trace back to one sample, sequenced in a study of beta chain features in type 1 diabetes. Study-level findings and limits: Moderate yet significant TCRB CDR3 shortening was seen in Type 1 diabetes patients in all four CD4+ subsets.

For these TCRs, the target antigens are not known. The sequenced template was cDNA made from the entire isolated RNA. Here immunoSEQ multiplex PCR was the method, and the copy in TCRdb shows in-frame clones only, minus some. The sample yields 240,000 or so clones, 11% to 15% seen once. The specimen sequenced was naive CD4+ T cells from blood. Receptors originate from a man aged 30 to 39 with type 1 diabetes.

The chain links TRBV5-5 to TRBJ2-5; maybe TRBD1 (6 bases). CDR3 length equals 13 residues. Germline V gene lookup returns CDR1 SGHKS and CDR2 YYEKEE (reference sequence). Trimming removed 6 bases from V and 6 bases from J, with 15 bases in between. CDR3: CASTGQTRQTQYF. The CDR3, as DNA: TGTGCCAGCACCGGACAGACCCGGCAGACCCAGTACTTC.

This sequence joins TRBV10-3 and TRBJ1-6; D gene ambiguous. From germline, CDR1 is ENHRY and CDR2 SYGVKD. The CDR3 consists of 12 residues. V was clipped by 0 bases and J by 13 bases, with 7 bases between them. The CDR3 loop is CAISESEAPLHF. The CDR3 DNA reads as TGTGCCATCAGTGAGTCGGAGGCTCCCCTCCACTTT.

The V gene is TRBV5-4, the J gene TRBJ2-7; TRBD2 aligns across 7 bases. Germline V gene sequence: CDR1 SGHNT, CDR2 YYREEE (reference sequence). Trimming took 4 bases from V and 3 from J; bases not matched to a gene: 10. The CDR3 has 15 residues. In nucleotides, the CDR3 is TGTGCCAGCAGCCCAGCGGGGCGGTTCGGCTACGAGCAGTACTTC. Protein: CASSPAGRFGYEQYF. The variable domain in full, completed from reference TRBV5-4 and TRBJ2-7, reads ETGVTQSPTHLIKTRGQQVTLRCSSQSGHNTVSWYQQALGQGPQFIFQYYREEENGRGNFPPRFSGLQFPNYSSELNVNALELDDSALYLCASSPAGRFGYEQYFGPGTRLTVT.

The sample holds a few counts of this clone. CDR3 nucleotides: TGTGCCAGCAGCCAGACAGGAGTGCCGACCGGGGAGCTGTTTTTT. Protein product: CASSQTGVPTGELFF. This sequence joins TRBV9 and TRBJ2-2; D may be TRBD1 (6 bases). Germline CDR1 reads SGDLS; CDR2 reads YYNGEE. The CDR3 loop spans 15 amino acids. V was cut by 4 bases and J by 5 bases, with 15 bases left in between.

The chain employs TRBV27 and TRBJ2-7, with D perhaps matching TRBD2 (7 bases). V lost 6 bases and J lost 0, with 15 bases in between. This CDR3 contains 15 residues. Germline loops: CDR1 MNHEY, CDR2 SMNVEV (reference sequence). CDR3 coding DNA: TGTGCCAGCAGGGGAAAGGGGGGGCCCTCCTACGAGCAGTACTTC. Translation: CASRGKGGPSYEQYF.

V gene TRBV29-1 combines with J gene TRBJ1-2; 11 nucleotides match TRBD1. V lost 7 bases, J lost 6 bases, and 16 bases stayed unmatched. Germline V gene data show CDR1 as SQVTM and CDR2 as ANQGSEA. CDR3 length: 16 residues. The CDR3 here is CSAWGTRTGGDHGYTF. CDR3 coding DNA: TGCAGCGCCTGGGGCACCCGGACAGGGGGCGATCATGGCTACACCTTC.

Only a few counts were recorded for this clone. The chain is built from TRBV19 and TRBJ2-1; TRBD1 aligns across 9 bases. Germline V gene data show CDR1 as LNHDA and CDR2 as SQIVND (reference sequence). This CDR3 contains 15 residues. V lost 3 bases, J lost 0 bases, and 0 bases stayed unmatched. The CDR3 sequence is CASSMGQGSYNEQFF. CDR3 nucleotides: TGTGCCAGTAGTATGGGACAGGGCTCCTACAATGAGCAGTTCTTC.

This rearrangement joins TRBV5-4 to TRBJ2-7; TRBD2 agrees at 15 bases. CDR1 and CDR2 (germline): SGHNT, YYREEE (reference sequence). The length of the CDR3 is 16 residues. J gave up 5 bases and V 4 bases, and 7 bases lay outside the gene matches. The CDR3 sequence is CASSRGLAGGIDEQYF. CDR3 bases: TGTGCCAGCAGCCGGGGACTAGCGGGGGGTATAGACGAGCAGTACTTC. Full variable domain (remainder filled in from reference TRBV5-4 and TRBJ2-7): ETGVTQSPTHLIKTRGQQVTLRCSSQSGHNTVSWYQQALGQGPQFIFQYYREEENGRGNFPPRFSGLQFPNYSSELNVNALELDDSALYLCASSRGLAGGIDEQYFGPGTRLTVT.

The V gene is TRBV7-9, the J gene TRBJ2-7, with 9 bases matching TRBD1. With 1 base clipped from V and 5 bases from J, the junction kept 12 bases outside the gene matches. Looked up from germline, CDR1 is SEHNR and CDR2 is FQNEAQ (reference sequence). This CDR3 spans 17 amino acids. CDR3 loop: CASSLGITDRGSDEQYF. For the CDR3, the DNA is TGTGCCAGCAGCTTAGGGATCACGGACAGGGGCTCGGACGAGCAGTACTTC.

The rearrangement links TRBV5-6 to TRBJ2-7; 11 bases are shared with TRBD2. The junction had 4 bases not matched to a gene; V was cut back by 8 bases and J by 0 bases. CDR3 length equals 14 residues. Germline V gene data show CDR1 as SGHDT and CDR2 as YYEEEE. The chain's CDR3 is CASGTSGTSYEQYF. CDR3 DNA: TGTGCCAGTGGGACTAGCGGTACCTCCTACGAGCAGTACTTC.

The V gene is TRBV7-2, the J gene TRBJ2-7; D unresolved. The CDR3 is made up of 12 amino acids. The V end lost 7 bases, the J end lost 2 bases, and 9 bases lay between the germline ends. CDR1 is SGHTA, CDR2 FQGNSA, per germline. CDR3 amino acids: CASNSSPYEQYF. CDR3 DNA: TGTGCCAGCAACTCCTCCCCCTACGAGCAGTACTTC.

This chain connects TRBV2 to TRBJ2-2; 8 bases agree with TRBD1. Germline V gene lookup returns CDR1 SNHLY and CDR2 FYNNEI. The length of the CDR3 is 15 residues. Losses at the gene ends were 11 bases for V and 4 bases for J; bases not matched to a gene: 12. The CDR3 nucleotides are TGTGCCTCAGCACCCCAGGGGGCGGGCACCGGGGAGCTGTTTTTT. Amino acid sequence: CASAPQGAGTGELFF.

On this clone: Other DNA sequences in this specimen translate into the identical CDR3. The chain uses TRBV5-1 and TRBJ2-7; 10 bases map to TRBD1. Trimming cost V 4 bases and J 2 bases; bases outside gene matches: 6. The CDR3 contains 15 residues. Germline values: CDR1 SGHRS, CDR2 YFSETQ. CDR3 coding DNA: TGCGCCAGCAGCCTCGGCGGACAGGGGGCCTACGAGCAGTACTTC. Amino acid sequence: CASSLGGQGAYEQYF.

The chain uses TRBV6-5 and TRBJ2-3; D perhaps matches TRBD2 (6 bases). There are 15 residues in the CDR3. The germline V gene has CDR1 MNHEY and CDR2 SVGAGI. V dropped 0 bases and J dropped 6 bases, with 13 bases sitting between them. The CDR3 loop reads CASSYSRGSVDTQYF. CDR3 sequence (DNA): TGTGCCAGCAGTTACTCGCGGGGTAGTGTCGATACGCAGTATTTT.

This rearrangement joins TRBV15 to TRBJ2-2; 7 positions match TRBD1. Per the germline V gene, CDR1 is LNHNV and CDR2 is YYDKDF (reference sequence). The CDR3 extends over 20 amino acids. Losses at the gene ends were 1 base for V and 0 bases for J; bases not matched to a gene: 14. The CDR3 region has the DNA TGTGCCACCAGCAGAGGCATACGGCGAGGGGGCGAGGCGAACACCGGGGAGCTGTTTTTT. Amino acid sequence: CATSRGIRRGGEANTGELFF. Full variable domain (missing parts from reference TRBV15 and TRBJ2-2): DAMVIQNPRYQVTQFGKPVTLSCSQTLNHNVMYWYQQKSSQAPKLLFHYYDKDFNNEADTPDNFQSRRPNTSFCFLDIRSPGLGDTAMYLCATSRGIRRGGEANTGELFFGEGSRLTVL.

The chain joins TRBV13 to TRBJ2-3, with 8 bases aligning to TRBD2. This CDR3 spans 14 amino acids. Germline values: CDR1 PRHDT, CDR2 FYEKMQ (reference sequence). J was trimmed by 6 bases and V by 7 bases; bases with no gene match: 9. The chain's CDR3 is CASKVGGARDTQYF. The CDR3 coding sequence is TGTGCCAGCAAAGTCGGGGGGGCCAGGGATACGCAGTATTTT.

The V and J genes are TRBV29-1 and TRBJ2-5; D possibly corresponds to TRBD1 (6 bases). The CDR3 runs 12 residues. Per the germline V gene, CDR1 is SQVTM and CDR2 is ANQGSEA. In DNA, the CDR3 is TGCGGTCAAGGGACATCCCAAGAGACCCAGTACTTC. Translating gives CGQGTSQETQYF.

This clone was picked up a small number of times. The chain has TRBV9 and TRBJ1-6, with a weak D call TRBD1 (5 bases). From germline, CDR1 is SGDLS and CDR2 YYNGEE. The CDR3 totals 16 residues. V lost 4 bases to trimming and J lost 6 bases, with 17 bases between them. CDR3 bases: TGTGCCAGCAGCCCTCGTGGTGGGGGGGGTAATTCACCCCTCCACTTT. This encodes CASSPRGGGGNSPLHF. Full variable domain (remainder filled in from reference TRBV9 and TRBJ1-6): DSGVTQTPKHLITATGQRVTLRCSPRSGDLSVYWYQQSLDQGLQFLIQYYNGEERAKGNILERFSAQQFPDLHSELNLSSLELGDSALYFCASSPRGGGGNSPLHFGNGTRLTVT.

The chain has TRBV6-5 and TRBJ1-2; TRBD1 is a possible D gene (5 bases). CDR1 is MNHEY, CDR2 SVGAGI, per germline. Trimming shortened V by 9 bases and J by 1 base, and 15 bases separated the two germline ends. This CDR3 is built from 14 residues. The CDR3 sequence is CASWGGAHNYGYTF. CDR3 nucleotide sequence: TGTGCCAGTTGGGGAGGGGCGCATAACTATGGCTACACCTTC.

The chain is built from TRBV9 and TRBJ1-1; D gene uncertain. V lost 4 bases, J lost 1 base, and 5 bases lay in between. The CDR3 consists of 12 residues. Germline V gene sequence: CDR1 SGDLS, CDR2 YYNGEE. CDR3 DNA: TGTGCCAGCAGCTCCTCGAACACTGAAGCTTTCTTT. Its protein product is CASSSSNTEAFF.

The chain uses TRBV5-4 and TRBJ1-1; a possible D gene is TRBD1 (6 bases). CDR1 is SGHNT and CDR2 is YYREEE in the germline V gene (reference sequence). V dropped 2 bases and J dropped 0 bases, with 14 bases sitting between them. The CDR3 covers 16 residues. The CDR3 protein is CASSFGAGEMNTEAFF. In nucleotides, the CDR3 is TGTGCCAGCAGCTTCGGGGCAGGGGAGATGAACACTGAAGCTTTCTTT. Together with reference TRBV5-4 and TRBJ1-1, the CDR3 gives the full variable domain: ETGVTQSPTHLIKTRGQQVTLRCSSQSGHNTVSWYQQALGQGPQFIFQYYREEENGRGNFPPRFSGLQFPNYSSELNVNALELDDSALYLCASSFGAGEMNTEAFFGQGTRLTVV.

J is TRBJ2-5 and V is TRBV6-6, with no clear D. Germline CDR1 and CDR2: MNHNY and SVGAGI (reference sequence). Trimming left V 5 bases short and J 9 bases short, with 7 bases between. The CDR3 consists of 10 residues. CDR3 sequence: CASSEGAQYF. In nucleotides, the CDR3 is TGTGCCAGCAGTGAAGGAGCCCAGTACTTC.

The gene calls are TRBV19 and TRBJ2-1, with 9 bases matching TRBD2. Trimming at V came to 6 bases and at J to 5 bases, leaving 17 bases not matched to a gene. The CDR3 has 18 amino acids. Per germline, CDR1 LNHDA and CDR2 SQIVND (reference sequence). The CDR3 DNA follows: TGTGCCAGTAGCCCTCCCCCCTTTAGCGGGGGTCCTGACAATGAGCAGTTCTTC. It encodes CASSPPPFSGGPDNEQFF.

CDR3: CASGGDRGNIQYF. The CDR3 DNA reads TGTGCCAGCGGTGGGGACAGGGGGAACATTCAGTACTTC. The chain uses TRBV27 and TRBJ2-4; 11 bases line up with TRBD1. The CDR3 extends over 13 amino acids. Germline CDR1 and CDR2: MNHEY and SMNVEV (reference sequence). The V and J ends lost 8 bases and 7 bases, in that order; junction bases with no gene match: 4.

This clone was found once. The DNA of the CDR3 is TGTGCCAGCTCCGGGACTGTCGAAGAGACCCAGTACTTC. It is translated as CASSGTVEETQYF. The chain has TRBV6-5 and TRBJ2-5; possible D gene TRBD2, 6 bases. CDR1 and CDR2 (germline): MNHEY, SVGAGI. Trimming took off 8 bases at V and 3 bases at J, with 13 bases between the two ends. This CDR3 has 13 residues.

The chain recombines TRBV5-6 with TRBJ2-1, with 8 bases identical to TRBD1. The CDR3 is 16 amino acids. Per germline, CDR1 SGHDT and CDR2 YYEEEE. The J segment lost 5 bases and the V segment lost 1 base, leaving 8 bases of the junction unmatched. The CDR3 coding sequence is TGTGCCAGCAGCTTGTCCGGGACAGGAGAACACAATGAGCAGTTCTTC. Translation: CASSLSGTGEHNEQFF.

This clone occurred once. The chain recombines TRBV7-9 with TRBJ1-5; D is perhaps TRBD1 (5 bases). This CDR3 spans 15 amino acids. Trimming took off 8 bases at V and 2 bases at J, with 16 bases between the two ends. Per germline, CDR1 SEHNR and CDR2 FQNEAQ (reference sequence). The CDR3 region is CASSEGAHGNQPQHF. As DNA, the CDR3 is TGTGCCAGCTCAGAAGGGGCGCATGGCAATCAGCCCCAGCATTTT.

Regarding this clone: Other DNA sequences of this sample code for an identical CDR3. This chain connects TRBV30 to TRBJ2-3; D gene uncertain. The V gene lost 0 bases and the J gene lost 2 bases, with 6 bases spanning the gap. Looked up from germline, CDR1 is GTSNPN and CDR2 is SVGIG (reference sequence). The CDR3 has 13 amino acids. The chain's CDR3 is CAWSVSFTDTQYF. The CDR3 DNA reads as TGTGCCTGGAGTGTTTCCTTCACAGATACGCAGTATTTT.

The sample holds a few counts of this clone. CDR3 sequence (DNA): TGTGCCAGCAGCTGGGGCCCGAACTGGAATCAGCCCCAGCATTTT. Translated: CASSWGPNWNQPQHF. V usage is TRBV5-6 and J usage is TRBJ1-5; D may be TRBD1 (5 bases). V was cut by 3 bases and J by 4 bases, with 14 bases left in between. CDR1 and CDR2 (germline): SGHDT, YYEEEE. This CDR3 has 15 residues. Filled out from reference TRBV5-6 and TRBJ1-5, the complete variable domain reads DAGVTQSPTHLIKTRGQQVTLRCSPKSGHDTVSWYQQALGQGPQFIFQYYEEEERQRGNFPDRFSGHQFPNYSSELNVNALLLGDSALYLCASSWGPNWNQPQHFGDGTRLSIL.

The CDR3 region is CASSLIAAGDYEQYF. DNA of the CDR3: TGTGCCAGCAGCTTAATAGCGGCGGGAGACTACGAGCAGTACTTC. The rearrangement uses TRBV7-9 and TRBJ2-7; the match to TRBD2 covers 7 bases. V lost 2 bases and J lost 3; bases outside the gene matches: 7. The CDR3 is 15 residues long. CDR1 is SEHNR and CDR2 is FQNEAQ in the germline V gene (reference sequence).

This clone was counted only a few times. The chain carries TRBV5-1 and TRBJ2-7; D gene uncertain. The CDR3 consists of 12 residues. Trimming removed 3 bases from V and 4 bases from J, with 8 bases in between. Germline V lookup: CDR1 SGHRS, CDR2 YFSETQ. The CDR3 nucleotides read TGCGCCAGCAGCTCGACTGAGTACGAGCAGTACTTC. Protein product: CASSSTEYEQYF.